The present T cell receptor beta chain was sequenced within a study of blood T cell repertoires in COVID-19. Produced via immunoSEQ multiplex PCR; TCRdb's table is partial and in-frame only. Among approximately 280,000 clones listed, 86% were seen once. This CDR3 is 13 amino acids long. Germline V gene data show CDR1 as MGHRA and CDR2 as YSYEKL. Trimming cost V 5 bases and J 5 bases; bases outside gene matches: 6. The chain combines TRBV4-1 with TRBJ2-7; 7 nucleotides align to TRBD1. This TCR came from a woman aged 18-35 years who had recovered from COVID-19. The sequenced sample was PBMCs or T cells enriched from blood (not recorded which). The CDR3: CASSTLTGNEQYF. The CDR3 DNA reads TGCGCCAGCAGCACATTGACAGGGAACGAGCAGTACTTC.